The T cell receptor beta chain described here comes from a study of blood T cell repertoires in COVID-19. The CDR3 runs 16 residues. Germline CDR1 is LGHDT and CDR2 is YNNKEL (reference sequence). Trimming shortened V by 1 base and J by 4 bases, and 16 bases separated the two germline ends. Method: immunoSEQ multiplex PCR; TCRdb's copy keeps in-frame clones and lacks some. The profile shows some 70,000 clones, more than 70% of them singletons. The TCR comes from a woman in her sixties or seventies with acute or convalescent COVID-19. This rearrangement joins TRBV3-1 (or the pseudogene TRBV3-2) to TRBJ1-2; no definite D call. Sequencing was carried out using peripheral blood. The CDR3 here is CASSQVTLPGSYGYTF. The CDR3 DNA sequence: TGTGCCAGCAGCCAAGTAACACTCCCGGGGTCCTATGGCTACACCTTC.